Below are 20 T cell receptor beta chains sequenced from a single sample in a study of cytomegalovirus exposure and HLA in healthy donors. PCR primers comprised 60 Vbeta and 13 Jbeta primers. Some clones are missing from TCRdb's copy, which holds only in-frame ones; the method was immunoSEQ multiplex PCR. Of approximately 130,000 clones listed, approximately 83% are singletons. The sample taken for sequencing was PBMCs. These TCRs come from a girl aged 2 to 10 in good health and CMV-seronegative.

The chain uses TRBV2 and TRBJ1-6; the match to TRBD1 covers 10 bases. Germline lookup yields CDR1 SNHLY and CDR2 FYNNEI. The length of the CDR3 is 17 residues. The V segment lost 4 bases and the J segment 7 bases; nucleotides outside the gene matches: 10. The CDR3 sequence is CASSVRQGAVENSPLHF. DNA of the CDR3: TGTGCCAGCAGTGTTCGACAGGGGGCGGTCGAAAATTCACCCCTCCACTTT. Variable domain in full (rest from reference TRBV2 and TRBJ1-6): EPEVTQTPSHQVTQMGQEVILRCVPISNHLYFYWYRQILGQKVEFLVSFYNNEISEKSEIFDDQFSVERPDGSNFTLKIRSTKLEDSAMYFCASSVRQGAVENSPLHFGNGTRLTVT.

The V call is TRBV9, the J call TRBJ1-5; unclear D gene. The CDR3 loop spans 16 amino acids. Germline loops: CDR1 SGDLS, CDR2 YYNGEE. V gave up 1 base and J gave up 5 bases, with 16 bases separating them. For the CDR3, the DNA is TGTGCCAGCAGCGTAAGGCCCGGGATTAGGGATCAGCCCCAGCATTTT. Protein product: CASSVRPGIRDQPQHF. Combining the CDR3 with reference TRBV9 and TRBJ1-5 gives the whole variable domain DSGVTQTPKHLITATGQRVTLRCSPRSGDLSVYWYQQSLDQGLQFLIQYYNGEERAKGNILERFSAQQFPDLHSELNLSSLELGDSALYFCASSVRPGIRDQPQHFGDGTRLSIL.

The CDR3 loop reads CASSFPRGALSYEQYF. The CDR3 region has the DNA TGTGCCAGCAGTTTCCCTCGGGGAGCCCTCTCCTACGAGCAGTACTTC. The genes are TRBV28 and TRBJ2-7; the D gene is possibly TRBD2 (5 bases). Trimming took 3 bases from V and 0 from J, leaving 15 bases between them. Germline CDR1 and CDR2: MDHEN and SYDVKM. The CDR3 is 16 residues long.

There are a few counts of this clone. This chain joins TRBV2 and TRBJ2-1; no reliable D call. Germline V gene lookup returns CDR1 SNHLY and CDR2 FYNNEI. Trimming removed 3 bases from V and 5 bases from J, with 8 bases in between. The CDR3 is 13 amino acids. The CDR3: CASSDMSNNEQFF. The CDR3 DNA reads as TGTGCCAGCAGTGATATGTCTAACAATGAGCAGTTCTTC.

The chain links TRBV2 to TRBJ2-1; TRBD2 aligns across 10 bases. J was trimmed by 2 bases and V by 7 bases; bases with no gene match: 2. Per the germline V gene, CDR1 is SNHLY and CDR2 is FYNNEI. The CDR3 is made up of 14 amino acids. In DNA, the CDR3 is TGTGCCAGCACAGGGACTAGCGCCTACAATGAGCAGTTCTTC. Translating it yields CASTGTSAYNEQFF.

CDR3 residues: CASSLDTLTEAFF. The CDR3 DNA reads TGTGCCAGCAGCTTAGATACCCTAACTGAAGCTTTCTTT. The V gene is TRBV11-2, the J gene TRBJ1-1; no clear D. Germline V gene sequence: CDR1 SGHAT, CDR2 FQNNGV. The V end lost 0 bases, the J end lost 5 bases, and 7 bases lay between the germline ends. The CDR3 is made up of 13 amino acids.

The J gene is TRBJ2-5, the V gene TRBV4-3; weak D call: TRBD2 (6 bases). Germline V lookup: CDR1 LGHNA, CDR2 YSLEER. The CDR3 loop spans 18 amino acids. V lost 1 base and J 5 bases, leaving 23 bases between the germline ends. The CDR3 here is CASSQGRRDGAGVETQYF. CDR3 nucleotide sequence: TGCGCCAGCAGCCAAGGAAGGAGGGACGGAGCAGGAGTTGAGACCCAGTACTTC.

The chain carries TRBV7-3 and TRBJ2-2; 13 bases are a match to TRBD2. Per the germline V gene, CDR1 is SGHTA and CDR2 is FQGTGA. This CDR3 spans 16 amino acids. With V trimmed by 4 bases and J by 6 bases, 5 bases remained unmatched. Here the CDR3 DNA reads TGTGCCAGCAGCTACGGACTAGCGGGAGCCGCCGGGGAGCTGTTTTTT. As protein: CASSYGLAGAAGELFF.

This sequence joins TRBV5-6 and TRBJ2-5; TRBD2 agrees at 9 bases. CDR1 SGHDT and CDR2 YYEEEE come from the germline V gene. V lost 4 bases, J lost 5 bases, and 12 bases stayed unmatched. This CDR3 contains 16 residues. The CDR3 DNA follows: TGTGCCAGCAGCAACATGCGGGGGGGGGTCCAGGAGACCCAGTACTTC. The encoded protein is CASSNMRGGVQETQYF.

This chain uses TRBV4-1 with TRBJ1-4; unclear D gene. The length of the CDR3 is 15 residues. V was cut by 1 base and J by 6 bases, with 12 bases left in between. CDR1 MGHRA and CDR2 YSYEKL come from the germline V gene. The CDR3 protein is CASSQVGGWDEKLFF. The CDR3 DNA reads as TGCGCCAGCAGCCAAGTAGGAGGATGGGATGAAAAACTGTTTTTT.

The J gene is TRBJ2-2, the V gene TRBV28; D remains ambiguous. Germline CDR1 and CDR2: MDHEN and SYDVKM. The CDR3 is 12 residues long. V lost 6 bases to trimming and J lost 6 bases, with 8 bases between them. The CDR3 here is CASRPSAGELFF. The CDR3, as DNA: TGTGCCAGCAGACCCAGCGCCGGGGAGCTGTTTTTT.

This clone was seen more than once but under ten times. The V and J genes are TRBV6-5 and TRBJ1-5, with 7 bases identical to TRBD1. Germline V gives CDR1 MNHEY, CDR2 SVGAGI. The CDR3 loop spans 14 amino acids. V was pared by 5 bases and J by 5 bases, with 6 bases of the junction left unmatched. The CDR3 coding sequence is TGTGCCAGCAGTCGCAGGGGGGTCTATCAGCCCCAGCATTTT. Translating gives CASSRRGVYQPQHF.

The gene calls are TRBV2 and TRBJ2-5, with 8 nucleotides matching TRBD1. In germline, CDR1 is SNHLY, CDR2 FYNNEI. V lost 6 bases to trimming and J lost 5 bases; unmatched junction nucleotides: 14. The CDR3 is made up of 16 amino acids. CDR3 in amino acids: CASRSIRQGAGETQYF. CDR3 nucleotide sequence: TGTGCCAGCAGGAGTATTCGGCAGGGGGCAGGGGAGACCCAGTACTTC. Using reference TRBV2 and TRBJ2-5 for the parts outside the CDR3, the full variable domain is EPEVTQTPSHQVTQMGQEVILRCVPISNHLYFYWYRQILGQKVEFLVSFYNNEISEKSEIFDDQFSVERPDGSNFTLKIRSTKLEDSAMYFCASRSIRQGAGETQYFGPGTRLLVL.

In its sample, this clone was seen a few times. This chain connects TRBV4-1 to TRBJ2-7; D ambiguous. This CDR3 is built from 13 residues. The ends were cut back, 0 bases at V and 1 base at J, with 4 bases in the middle. Germline CDR1 MGHRA, CDR2 YSYEKL. The CDR3 DNA is TGCGCCAGCAGCCAAGACCGGTCCTACGAGCAGTACTTC. Its protein product is CASSQDRSYEQYF.

This chain joins TRBV6-5 and TRBJ1-1, with TRBD1 matching 9 bases. With V trimmed by 8 bases and J by 2 bases, 9 bases remained unmatched. Germline CDR1 MNHEY, CDR2 SVGAGI. The CDR3 extends over 15 amino acids. The CDR3 region is CASRGDRGFNTEAFF. CDR3 in DNA: TGTGCCAGCCGGGGTGACAGGGGGTTTAACACTGAAGCTTTCTTT.

This chain joins TRBV6-1 and TRBJ2-1; 8 bases line up with TRBD1. In germline, CDR1 is MNHNS, CDR2 SASEGT. V lost 8 bases and J lost 5; bases outside the gene matches: 11. The CDR3 spans 15 residues. DNA for the CDR3: TGTGCCAGCCTCAGGGGGCTTCTTAGGGACAATGAGCAGTTCTTC. Translation: CASLRGLLRDNEQFF.

The chain carries TRBV30 and TRBJ1-2; the match to TRBD1 covers 8 bases. Germline lookup yields CDR1 GTSNPN and CDR2 SVGIG (reference sequence). The CDR3 spans 14 residues. J was trimmed by 6 bases and V by 0 bases; bases with no gene match: 6. Written as DNA, the CDR3 is TGTGCCTGGAGTGTCCTAGGACAGGGCCATGGCTACACCTTC. Protein product: CAWSVLGQGHGYTF.

This clone showed up just once. The V gene is TRBV29-1, the J gene TRBJ1-1; unclear D gene. Germline values: CDR1 SQVTM, CDR2 ANQGSEA. V lost 5 bases and J lost 4, with 17 bases in between. The CDR3 is 14 amino acids. DNA of the CDR3: TGCAGCGTTCAAGCCGGAGGCATCGGCACTGAAGCTTTCTTT. Its protein product is CSVQAGGIGTEAFF.

The chain joins TRBV10-2 to TRBJ2-5, with TRBD2 matching 15 bases. The J call may be wrong; the DNA end is better matched by TRBJ2-7. Germline V gene sequence: CDR1 WSHSY, CDR2 SAAADI. This CDR3 has 19 amino acids. The CDR3 protein is CASSAHSGLAGGGVYEQYF. The CDR3 nucleotides are TGCGCCAGCAGTGCCCACAGCGGACTAGCGGGAGGGGGGGTATACGAGCAGTACTTC.

The rearrangement joins TRBV27 to TRBJ2-1; D not resolved. Germline V gene data show CDR1 as MNHEY and CDR2 as SMNVEV (reference sequence). Trimming stripped 2 bases from V and 9 bases from J, with 5 bases between. CDR3 size: 11 residues. The CDR3 DNA follows: TGTGCCAGCAGTTTAGCAGGTGAGCAGTTCTTC. It translates to CASSLAGEQFF.